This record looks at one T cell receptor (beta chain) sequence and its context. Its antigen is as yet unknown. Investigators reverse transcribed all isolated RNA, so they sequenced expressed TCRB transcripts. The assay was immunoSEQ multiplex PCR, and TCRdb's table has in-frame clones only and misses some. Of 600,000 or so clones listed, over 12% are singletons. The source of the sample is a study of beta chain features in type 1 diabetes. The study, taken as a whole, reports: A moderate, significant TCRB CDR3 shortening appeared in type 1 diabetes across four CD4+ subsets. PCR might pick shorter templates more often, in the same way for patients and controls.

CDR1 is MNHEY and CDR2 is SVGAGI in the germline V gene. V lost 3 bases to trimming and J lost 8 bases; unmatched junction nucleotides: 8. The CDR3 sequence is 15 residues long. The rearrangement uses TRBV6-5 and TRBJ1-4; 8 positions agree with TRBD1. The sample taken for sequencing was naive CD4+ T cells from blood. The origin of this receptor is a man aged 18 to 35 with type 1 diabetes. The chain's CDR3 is CASSYQDRVTEKLFF. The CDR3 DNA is TGTGCCAGCAGTTATCAGGACAGGGTAACAGAAAAACTGTTTTTT.